This entry describes one T cell receptor (beta chain). Its specificity is not known. The data derive from a study of T cell responses to AZD1222 COVID-19 vaccine. Study findings and constraints: Targets within unmutated variant regions were reportedly found for nearly half of spike-specific TCRs. Donors were chiefly white British, with a greater number of females, and clonal diversity was perhaps underestimated. A rise in Spike-specific TCR breadth and depth followed two AZD1222 doses. Researchers took repertoire samples only after the peak T cell response had come.

Profiling relied on immunoSEQ multiplex PCR, and the TCRdb table lists in-frame clones only, not all of them. The sample has about 98,000 clones, around 82% seen once. The CDR3 length is 12 residues. The V end lost 4 bases, the J end lost 5 bases, and 7 bases lay between the germline ends. The germline CDR1 and CDR2 sequences are KGHDR and SFDVKD. The TCR was taken from an adult in good health. Sequencing used peripheral blood, obtained on day 0 of AZD1222 vaccination. The rearrangement links TRBV24-1 to TRBJ2-5, with no clear D. The CDR3 reads CATSDPAETQYF. The CDR3, as DNA: TGTGCCACCAGTGACCCAGCGGAGACCCAGTACTTC.